The rows below give T cell receptor beta chains drawn from one sample of a study of OX40 agonist ivuxolimab in advanced cancers. Assay used: immunoSEQ multiplex PCR; TCRdb lists only in-frame clones, some missing. The table records roughly 77,000 clones, about 90% of them present only once. Sequencing used CD4+ or CD8+ T cells sorted from blood, obtained in a trial of the OX40 agonist ivuxolimab. All receptors come from an adult with an advanced solid tumor such as melanoma, head and neck, liver or kidney cancer. Each CDR3 is given with its conserved first and last residue. The D gene is left open where the match is weak. Clone size is given for some rows only: seen once, a few or many times, or a class if the clone is expanded.

.,TRBJ1-3,.,TRBV30,TGTGCCTGGAGTGAAGGGACGGTTGGAAACACCATATATTTT,CAWSEGTVGNTIYF
.,TRBJ2-3,TRBD1,TRBV19,TGTGCCAGTAGTCTCAGACAGGGATTGGATGCGCAGTATTTT,CASSLRQGLDAQYF
.,TRBJ1-2,TRBD1,TRBV18,TGTGCCAGCTCACTAAGGACAGGGGAAACGAGTGGCTACACCTTC,CASSLRTGETSGYTF
few,TRBJ1-4,TRBD1,TRBV5-4,TGTGCCAGCAGCTTACCGGGACAGGGGAGTGAAAAACTGTTTTTT,CASSLPGQGSEKLFF
.,TRBJ2-7,.,TRBV6-5,TGTGCCAGTAGCTTCCAGGGGCCGAACTACGAGCAGTACTTC,CASSFQGPNYEQYF
few,TRBJ2-3,TRBD1,TRBV29-1,TGCAGCGTTGGGGGGACAGCCCGTTCAGATACGCAGTATTTT,CSVGGTARSDTQYF
.,TRBJ2-7,.,TRBV5-4,TGTGCCAGCAGCTTGGGACAGGTTAACGAGCAGTACTTC,CASSLGQVNEQYF
once,TRBJ2-7,.,TRBV21-1,TGTGCCAGCAGCAAAGCGCGGGCAGCTACTACCTACGAGCAGTACTTC,CASSKARAATTYEQYF
.,TRBJ2-2,.,TRBV6-5,TGTGCCAGCAGTTACCTTACTTGGACTAACACCGGGGAGCTGTTTTTT,CASSYLTWTNTGELFF
.,TRBJ2-2,.,TRBV25-1,TGTGCCAGCAGAGAGGAGGGGACCGGCACCGGGGAGCTGTTTTTT,CASREEGTGTGELFF
.,TRBJ1-2,.,TRBV6-6,TGTGCCAGCAGTTACTCAGACAGCAACTATGGCTACACCTTC,CASSYSDSNYGYTF
.,TRBJ1-1,.,TRBV7-2,TGTGCCAGCAGCTTAGAGGGGGGGGCGGACACTGAAGCTTTCTTT,CASSLEGGADTEAFF
.,TRBJ2-1,.,TRBV7-2,TGTGCCAGCAGCTCTGGACCGACGTTTGAGCAGTTCTTC,CASSSGPTFEQFF
.,TRBJ2-3,TRBD1,TRBV11-3,TGTGCCAGCAGCTCACCAGGGGGACCCACAGATACGCAGTATTTT,CASSSPGGPTDTQYF
.,TRBJ1-2,TRBD1,TRBV5-4,TGTGCCAGCAGCATGGACAGGCCTGCAGGTGGCTACACCTTC,CASSMDRPAGGYTF
.,TRBJ1-4,.,TRBV6-5,TGTGCCAGCAGGAGGGCCAATGAAAAACTGTTTTTT,CASRRANEKLFF
.,TRBJ2-1,.,TRBV6-5,TGTGCCAGCAGTTACCCATCTAGCAATGAGCAGTTCTTC,CASSYPSSNEQFF
.,TRBJ2-1,.,TRBV18,TGTGCCAGCTCACAAAACGGACAGAACAATGAGCAGTTCTTC,CASSQNGQNNEQFF
.,TRBJ1-4,.,TRBV28,TGTGCCAGCAGAGGGCAGCTTAATGAAAAACTGTTTTTT,CASRGQLNEKLFF
.,TRBJ2-2,.,TRBV7-6,TGTGCCAGCACCCAAACTTCCGCCGGGGAGCTGTTTTTT,CASTQTSAGELFF
.,TRBJ1-2,TRBD1,TRBV5-4,TGTGCCAGCAGCTCTCAGGGGGCATATGGCTACACCTTC,CASSSQGAYGYTF
.,TRBJ2-7,.,TRBV30,TGTGCCTGGAGTGAAGTCGACTACGAGCAGTACTTC,CAWSEVDYEQYF